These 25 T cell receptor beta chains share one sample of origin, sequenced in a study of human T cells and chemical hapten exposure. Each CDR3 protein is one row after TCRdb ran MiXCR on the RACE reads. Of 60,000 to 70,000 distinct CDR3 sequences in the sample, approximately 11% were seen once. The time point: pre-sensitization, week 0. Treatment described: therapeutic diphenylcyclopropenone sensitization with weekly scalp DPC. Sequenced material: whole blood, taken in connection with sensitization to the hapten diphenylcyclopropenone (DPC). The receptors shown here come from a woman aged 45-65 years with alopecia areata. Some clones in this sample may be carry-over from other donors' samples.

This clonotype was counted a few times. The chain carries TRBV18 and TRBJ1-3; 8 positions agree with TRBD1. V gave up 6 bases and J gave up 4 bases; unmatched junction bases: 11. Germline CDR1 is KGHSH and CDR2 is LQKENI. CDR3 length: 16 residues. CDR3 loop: CASSVHDRGDGNTIYF. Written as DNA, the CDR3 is TGTGCCAGCTCGGTACATGACAGGGGCGACGGAAACACCATATATTTT.

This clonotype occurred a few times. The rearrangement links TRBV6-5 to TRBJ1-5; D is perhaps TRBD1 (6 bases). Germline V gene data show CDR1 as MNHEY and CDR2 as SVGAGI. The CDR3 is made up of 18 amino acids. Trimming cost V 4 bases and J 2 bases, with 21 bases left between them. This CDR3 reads CASSSRVSGAGGNQPQHF. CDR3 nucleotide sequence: TGTGCCAGCAGTTCCCGTGTATCAGGGGCGGGCGGCAATCAGCCCCAGCATTTT.

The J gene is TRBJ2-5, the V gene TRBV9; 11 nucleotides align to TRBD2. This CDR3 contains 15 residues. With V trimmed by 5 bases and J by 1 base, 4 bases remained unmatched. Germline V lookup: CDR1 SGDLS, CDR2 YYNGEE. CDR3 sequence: CASSKTSGIQETQYF. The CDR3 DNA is TGTGCCAGCAGTAAGACTAGCGGGATCCAAGAGACCCAGTACTTC.

As DNA, the CDR3 is TGCGCCAGCAGCTTTAGGGCAGGGAGCTCCTACGAGCAGTACTTC. Encoded protein: CASSFRAGSSYEQYF. V and J are TRBV5-1 and TRBJ2-7, with D tentatively TRBD1 or TRBD2 (5 bases each). With 2 bases removed from V and 0 bases from J, the gap between germline ends came to 12 bases. This CDR3 has 15 amino acids. Germline assignment: CDR1 SGHRS and CDR2 YFSETQ.

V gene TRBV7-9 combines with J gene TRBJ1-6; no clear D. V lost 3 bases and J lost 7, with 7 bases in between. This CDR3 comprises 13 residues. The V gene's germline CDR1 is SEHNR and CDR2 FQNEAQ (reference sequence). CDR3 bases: TGTGCCAGCAGCTTCGGACTGAATTCACCCCTCCACTTT. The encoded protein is CASSFGLNSPLHF.

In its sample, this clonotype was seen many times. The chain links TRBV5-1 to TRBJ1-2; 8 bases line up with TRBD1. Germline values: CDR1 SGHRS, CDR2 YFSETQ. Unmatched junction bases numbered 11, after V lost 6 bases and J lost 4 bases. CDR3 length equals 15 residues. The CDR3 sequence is CASTPWTGSGYGYTF. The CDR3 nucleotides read TGCGCCAGCACACCATGGACAGGGTCTGGCTATGGCTACACCTTC.

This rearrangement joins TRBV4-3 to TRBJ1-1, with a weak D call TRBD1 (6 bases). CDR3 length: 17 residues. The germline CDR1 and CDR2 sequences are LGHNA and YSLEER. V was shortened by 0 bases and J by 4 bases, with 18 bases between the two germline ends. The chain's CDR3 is CASSQDPGLGGGTEAFF. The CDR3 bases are TGCGCCAGCAGCCAAGATCCAGGATTAGGGGGAGGCACTGAAGCTTTCTTT.

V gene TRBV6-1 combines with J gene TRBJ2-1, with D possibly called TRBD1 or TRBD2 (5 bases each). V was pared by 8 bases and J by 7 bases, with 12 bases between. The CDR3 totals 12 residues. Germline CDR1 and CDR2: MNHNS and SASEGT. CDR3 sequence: CASVYWGNEQFF. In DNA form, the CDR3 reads TGTGCCAGCGTATATTGGGGGAATGAGCAGTTCTTC.

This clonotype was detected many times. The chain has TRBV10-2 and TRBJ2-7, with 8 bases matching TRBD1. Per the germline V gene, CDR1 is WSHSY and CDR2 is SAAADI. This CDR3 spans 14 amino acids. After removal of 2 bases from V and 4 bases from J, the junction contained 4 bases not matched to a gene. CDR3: CASSEAGGGYEQYF. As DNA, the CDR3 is TGCGCCAGCAGTGAGGCAGGGGGCGGTTACGAGCAGTACTTC.

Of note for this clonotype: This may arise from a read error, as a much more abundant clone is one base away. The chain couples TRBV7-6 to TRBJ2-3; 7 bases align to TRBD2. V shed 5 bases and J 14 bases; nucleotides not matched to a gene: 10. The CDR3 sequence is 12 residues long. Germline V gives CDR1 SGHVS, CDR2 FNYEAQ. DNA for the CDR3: TGTGCCAGCAGCCCAGCGGGACTGACTTTGTATTTT. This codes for CASSPAGLTLYF.

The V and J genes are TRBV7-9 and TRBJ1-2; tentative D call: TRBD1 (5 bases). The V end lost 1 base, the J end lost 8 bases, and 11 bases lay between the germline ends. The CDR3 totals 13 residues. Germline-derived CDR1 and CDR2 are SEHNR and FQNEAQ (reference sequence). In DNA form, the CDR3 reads TGTGCCAGCAGCTTAGATGCAGGGCCAGGCTACACCTTC. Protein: CASSLDAGPGYTF.

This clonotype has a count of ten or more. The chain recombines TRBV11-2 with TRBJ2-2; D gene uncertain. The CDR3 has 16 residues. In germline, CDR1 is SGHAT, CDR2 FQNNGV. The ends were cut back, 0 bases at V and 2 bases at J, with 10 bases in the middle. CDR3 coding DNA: TGTGCCAGCAGCTTAGATCTTGGTCTAAACACCGGGGAGCTGTTTTTT. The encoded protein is CASSLDLGLNTGELFF.

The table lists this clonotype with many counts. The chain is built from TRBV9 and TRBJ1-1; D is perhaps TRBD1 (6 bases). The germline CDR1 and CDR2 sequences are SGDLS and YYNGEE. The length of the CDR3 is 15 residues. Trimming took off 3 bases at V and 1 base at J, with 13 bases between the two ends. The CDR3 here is CASSAGRDKNTEAFF. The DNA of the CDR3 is TGTGCCAGCAGCGCGGGGAGGGACAAGAACACTGAAGCTTTCTTT.

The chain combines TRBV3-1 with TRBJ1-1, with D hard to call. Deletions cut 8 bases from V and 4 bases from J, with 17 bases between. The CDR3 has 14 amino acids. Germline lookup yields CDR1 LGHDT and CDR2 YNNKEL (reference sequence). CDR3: CASLLLRLGTEAFF. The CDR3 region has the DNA TGTGCCAGCTTACTCCTCCGGCTTGGCACTGAAGCTTTCTTT.

CDR3 bases: TGTGCCAGCAGGACGGCACAGTACGGCTACACCTTC. Translated: CASRTAQYGYTF. The rearrangement uses TRBV28 and TRBJ1-2; D gene ambiguous. Trimming took 6 bases from V and 8 from J, leaving 13 bases between them. CDR3 length: 12 residues. Germline V gives CDR1 MDHEN, CDR2 SYDVKM.

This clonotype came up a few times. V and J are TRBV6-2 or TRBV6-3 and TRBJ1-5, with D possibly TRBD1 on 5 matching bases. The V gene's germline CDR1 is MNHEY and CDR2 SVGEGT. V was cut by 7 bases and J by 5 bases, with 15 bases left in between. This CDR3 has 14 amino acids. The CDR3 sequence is CASNDQGPHQPQHF. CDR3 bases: TGTGCCAGCAATGATCAGGGACCCCATCAGCCCCAGCATTTT.

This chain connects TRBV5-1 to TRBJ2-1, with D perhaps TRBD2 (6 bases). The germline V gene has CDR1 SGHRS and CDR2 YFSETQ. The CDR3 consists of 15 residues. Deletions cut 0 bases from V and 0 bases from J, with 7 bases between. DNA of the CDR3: TGCGCCAGCAGCTTGGACGGGAGCTCCTACAATGAGCAGTTCTTC. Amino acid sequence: CASSLDGSSYNEQFF.

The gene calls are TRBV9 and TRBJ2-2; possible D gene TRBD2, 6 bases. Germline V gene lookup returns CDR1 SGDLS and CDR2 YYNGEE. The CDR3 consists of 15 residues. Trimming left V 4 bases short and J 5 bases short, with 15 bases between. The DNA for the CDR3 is TGTGCCAGCAGCAGGGACTCCTTCCGGACCGGGGAGCTGTTTTTT. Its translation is CASSRDSFRTGELFF.

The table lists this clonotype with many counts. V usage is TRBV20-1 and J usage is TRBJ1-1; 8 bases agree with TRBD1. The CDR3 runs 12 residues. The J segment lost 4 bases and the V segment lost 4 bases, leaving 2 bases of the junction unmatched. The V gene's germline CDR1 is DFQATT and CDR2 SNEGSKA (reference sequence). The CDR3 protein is CSATDRVTEAFF. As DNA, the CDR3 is TGCAGTGCTACGGACAGGGTCACTGAAGCTTTCTTT.

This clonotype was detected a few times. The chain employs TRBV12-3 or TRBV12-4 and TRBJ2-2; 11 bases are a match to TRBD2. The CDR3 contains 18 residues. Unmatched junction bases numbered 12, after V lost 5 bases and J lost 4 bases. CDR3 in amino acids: CASSPSNRLAGGTGELFF. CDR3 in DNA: TGTGCCAGCAGTCCCAGCAATAGGCTAGCGGGAGGCACCGGGGAGCTGTTTTTT.

DNA for the CDR3: TGCAGTGCTGGTCTGGCGGACAGGGAAACCTACGAGCAGTACTTC. This codes for CSAGLADRETYEQYF. The chain combines TRBV20-1 with TRBJ2-7; 8 positions match TRBD1. Germline trimming cut 5 bases from V and 2 bases from J; bases unmatched to any gene: 11. CDR1 is DFQATT, CDR2 SNEGSKA, per germline (reference sequence). This CDR3 contains 15 residues.

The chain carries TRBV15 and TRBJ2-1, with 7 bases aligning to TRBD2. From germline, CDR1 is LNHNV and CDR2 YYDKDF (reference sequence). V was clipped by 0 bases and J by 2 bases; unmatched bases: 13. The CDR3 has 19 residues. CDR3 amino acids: CATSRDPMGLAVAYNEQFF. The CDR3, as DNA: TGTGCCACCAGCAGAGATCCAATGGGGCTAGCGGTAGCCTACAATGAGCAGTTCTTC. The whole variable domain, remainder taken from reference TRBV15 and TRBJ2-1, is DAMVIQNPRYQVTQFGKPVTLSCSQTLNHNVMYWYQQKSSQAPKLLFHYYDKDFNNEADTPDNFQSRRPNTSFCFLDIRSPGLGDTAMYLCATSRDPMGLAVAYNEQFFGPGTRLTVL.

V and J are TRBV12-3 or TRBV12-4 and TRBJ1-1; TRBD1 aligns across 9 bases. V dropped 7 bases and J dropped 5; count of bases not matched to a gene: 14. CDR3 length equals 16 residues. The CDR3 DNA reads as TGTGCCAGCACCCCCCTCGGGACAGGGAGGAAAACTGAAGCTTTCTTT. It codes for CASTPLGTGRKTEAFF.

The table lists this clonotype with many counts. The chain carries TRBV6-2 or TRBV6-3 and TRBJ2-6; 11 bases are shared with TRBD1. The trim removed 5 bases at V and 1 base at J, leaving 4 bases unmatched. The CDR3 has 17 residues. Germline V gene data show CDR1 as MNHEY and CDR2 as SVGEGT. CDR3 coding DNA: TGTGCCAGCAGTGGGGACAGGGGGTTTTCTGGGGCCAACGTCCTGACTTTC. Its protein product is CASSGDRGFSGANVLTF.

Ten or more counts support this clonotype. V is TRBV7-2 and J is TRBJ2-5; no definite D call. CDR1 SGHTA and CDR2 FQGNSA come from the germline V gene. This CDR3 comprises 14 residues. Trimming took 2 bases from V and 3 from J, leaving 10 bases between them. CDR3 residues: CASSLYGPEETQYF. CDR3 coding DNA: TGTGCCAGCAGCTTATACGGGCCAGAAGAGACCCAGTACTTC.